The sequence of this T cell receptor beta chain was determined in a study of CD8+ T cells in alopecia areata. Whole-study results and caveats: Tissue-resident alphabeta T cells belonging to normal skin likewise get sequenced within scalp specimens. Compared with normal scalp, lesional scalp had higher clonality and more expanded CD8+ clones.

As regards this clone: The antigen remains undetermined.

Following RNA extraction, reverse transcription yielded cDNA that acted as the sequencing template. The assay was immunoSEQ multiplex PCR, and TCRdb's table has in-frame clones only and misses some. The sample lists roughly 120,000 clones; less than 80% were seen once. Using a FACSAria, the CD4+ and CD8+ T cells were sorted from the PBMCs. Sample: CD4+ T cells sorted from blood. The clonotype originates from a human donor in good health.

The CDR3 here is CASSQELTGTDTQYF. CDR3 coding DNA: TGTGCCAGCAGCCAGGAGTTAACCGGCACAGATACGCAGTATTTT. The chain is built from TRBV4-2 and TRBJ2-3, with unresolved D. V lost 3 bases and J 1 base, leaving 11 bases between the germline ends. This CDR3 is 15 amino acids long. The germline V gene has CDR1 LGHNA and CDR2 YNFKEQ.